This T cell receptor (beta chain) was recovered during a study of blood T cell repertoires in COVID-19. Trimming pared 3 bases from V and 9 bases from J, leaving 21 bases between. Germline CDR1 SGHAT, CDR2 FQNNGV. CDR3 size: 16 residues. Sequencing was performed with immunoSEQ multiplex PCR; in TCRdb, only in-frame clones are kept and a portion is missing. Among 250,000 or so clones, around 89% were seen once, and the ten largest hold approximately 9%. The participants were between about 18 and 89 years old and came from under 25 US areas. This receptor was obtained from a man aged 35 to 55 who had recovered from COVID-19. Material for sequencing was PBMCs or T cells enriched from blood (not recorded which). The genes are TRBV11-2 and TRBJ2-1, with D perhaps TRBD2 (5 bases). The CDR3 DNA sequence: TGTGCCAGCAGCTTTAATGCTGGGAGTTCGGTAGGTGAGCAGTTCTTC. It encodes CASSFNAGSSVGEQFF.